Below, one TCR beta chain is given with its context. The antigen is not known. This entry is derived from a study of T cells in Graves' hyperthyroidism and ophthalmopathy. Study findings and constraints: Most expanded thyroid clonotypes above 0.001 recurred in blood.

The CDR3 spans 15 residues. V was cut by 5 bases and J by 0 bases, with 14 bases left in between. CDR1 and CDR2 from the germline V gene are SGHTA and FQGNSA. It was RNA transcripts that yielded the amplified TCR beta CDR3 regions. TCR CDR3 underwent first-round RT-PCR with the HTBI primer set. TCRdb ran MiXCR on the multiplex PCR reads and lists one entry per CDR3 protein. The repertoire holds about 740,000 distinct CDR3 sequences, with 14% as singletons. The sample taken for sequencing was blood. The chain recombines TRBV7-2 with TRBJ2-7; no definite D call. This TCR came from a young woman with Graves' hyperthyroidism. The CDR3 region has the DNA TGTGCCAGCAGCCCAAACCCTTTAAGCTCCTACGAGCAGTACTTC. Translation gives CASSPNPLSSYEQYF.